Listed here is a single T cell receptor (beta chain). The protocol was immunoSEQ multiplex PCR, while the TCRdb copy is restricted to in-frame clones and leaves out a portion. The sample includes 65,000 to 75,000 clones, about 85% of them seen just once. This sample is drawn from a study of OX40 agonist ivuxolimab in advanced cancers. Study overall: In three patients, partial responses were observed, one with hepatocellular carcinoma and two with cutaneous melanoma.

The germline gives CDR1 SGDLS, CDR2 YYNGEE. Between the trimmed V and J ends, which lost 8 bases and 0 bases, there was a span of 15 bases. The CDR3 loop spans 14 amino acids. The chain uses TRBV9 and TRBJ2-7; no definite D call. This receptor was identified in an adult with an advanced solid tumor such as melanoma, head and neck, liver or kidney cancer. The sequencing used CD4+ or CD8+ T cells sorted from blood, collected in a trial of the OX40 agonist ivuxolimab. The CDR3 loop reads CASSPSLGSYEQYF. CDR3 DNA: TGTGCCAGTTCTCCGTCGCTGGGCTCCTACGAGCAGTACTTC. The variable domain in full, with the rest retrieved from reference TRBV9 and TRBJ2-7, is DSGVTQTPKHLITATGQRVTLRCSPRSGDLSVYWYQQSLDQGLQFLIQYYNGEERAKGNILERFSAQQFPDLHSELNLSSLELGDSALYFCASSPSLGSYEQYFGPGTRLTVT.